The clone carrying this TCR beta chain occurred many times. Its antigen is undetermined. For the diagnoses, clinical symptoms, serum thyroxine and TRAb, thyroid ultrasound and orbital computed tomography were used. PBMCs were sourced from approximately 10 ml fresh peripheral blood. The germline CDR1 and CDR2 sequences are MNHEY and SMNVEV (reference sequence). The CDR3 loop spans 15 amino acids. Trimming pared 3 bases from V and 1 base from J, leaving 12 bases between. The data are from a study of T cells in Graves' hyperthyroidism and ophthalmopathy. Across the whole study: Sampling of peripheral blood happened at initial diagnosis, prior to any treatment.

The study, taken as a whole, reports: Ophthalmopathy was predicted by the model a median of approximately six months ahead of onset.

Researchers took RNA transcripts and amplified the TCR beta CDR3 regions from them. HTBI primers drove first-round RT-PCR of the TCR CDR3. TCRdb reanalysed the multiplex PCR reads using MiXCR and keeps one entry per CDR3 protein. The sample lists roughly 130,000 distinct CDR3 sequences, 22% seen once, with around two thirds in the top ten. This clonotype originated in a woman aged 50 to 60 with Graves' hyperthyroidism that later progressed to Graves' ophthalmopathy. The V and J genes are TRBV27 and TRBJ1-1; a possible D gene is TRBD1 (5 bases). Material for sequencing was blood. The CDR3 spells CASSFRPDRNTEAFF. CDR3 DNA sequence: TGTGCCAGCAGTTTCAGGCCTGACAGGAACACTGAAGCTTTCTTT.